A selection of T cell receptor beta chains follows, all from one sample in a study of cytomegalovirus exposure and HLA in healthy donors. Measured with immunoSEQ multiplex PCR; TCRdb has only the in-frame clones, and not every one. This table holds 65,000 to 95,000 clones. Sequenced input: PBMCs. These receptor sequences come from a woman aged 55-70 years in good health and CMV-seronegative. The conserved cysteine and the conserved F or W are not part of the CDR3 here.

V gene,CDR3 protein
TRBV6-4,ASRSSGSLNNEQF
TRBV5-4,ASSLGGAGSETQY
TRBV30,AWSVTGAYNEQF
TRBV2,ASNDQRVGEQY
TRBV6-5,ASSILARNHEQF
TRBV7-9,ASSKGAQGALGEQY
TRBV7-9,ASSGRWTGGRTEAF
TRBV7-9,ASSPTFTSGTQETQY
TRBV4-2,ASSPDYTSTDTQY
TRBV7-7,ASSPGLAGGGDTQY
TRBV30,ACSNANTGELF
TRBV11-3,ASSTSGRATDTQY